This is a list of T cell receptor beta chains from one sample in a study of technical replicates of blood from several donors. Data came from immunoSEQ multiplex PCR; TCRdb stores just in-frame clones and leaves some out. In the table there are approximately 85,000 clones, over 85% of which are singletons. The sequenced sample was T cells isolated from PBMCs. The receptors here all came from a human donor in good health. CDR3s include the opening cysteine and the closing phenylalanine or tryptophan. D genes are given only for firm matches. Size is omitted from some rows. Given values are once, few, many or a class for expanded clones.

TRBJ2-7,.,.,TRBV28,CASRVLHYEQYF,TGTGCCAGCCGGGTCCTTCACTACGAGCAGTACTTC
TRBJ2-7,TRBD2,.,TRBV5-6,CASSVIIFQAGGWVEQYF,TGTGCCAGCAGCGTGATTATATTCCAAGCGGGGGGCTGGGTGGAGCAGTACTTC
TRBJ1-6,.,.,TRBV5-1,CASSLGQDSYNSPLHF,TGCGCCAGCAGCCTTGGACAAGACTCTTATAATTCACCCCTCCACTTT
TRBJ1-2,.,once,TRBV11-2,CASSPMDSTVNYGYTF,TGTGCCAGCAGCCCCATGGACAGCACGGTAAACTATGGCTACACCTTC
TRBJ2-5,TRBD1,.,TRBV29-1,CSVGGTGAGETQYF,TGCAGCGTTGGGGGAACAGGGGCGGGAGAGACCCAGTACTTC
TRBJ2-5,.,.,TRBV7-6,CASSLAEETQYF,TGTGCCAGCAGCTTAGCCGAAGAGACCCAGTACTTC
TRBJ2-3,.,.,TRBV6-1,CASSEGGGTDTQYF,TGTGCCAGCAGTGAGGGCGGGGGCACAGATACGCAGTATTTT
TRBJ1-1,.,.,TRBV19,CASTGTMNTEAFF,TGTGCCAGTACCGGGACAATGAACACTGAAGCTTTCTTT
TRBJ2-1,.,once,TRBV19,CASSIDKGLLPSYNEQFF,TGTGCCAGTAGTATAGATAAGGGGCTATTACCCTCCTACAATGAGCAGTTCTTC
TRBJ1-2,.,.,TRBV28,CASSLNSVGANYGYTF,TGTGCCAGCAGTTTAAACTCAGTGGGAGCTAACTATGGCTACACCTTC
TRBJ2-2,TRBD2,.,TRBV5-1,CASSLVAGRRLAGVPGELFF,TGCGCCAGCAGCTTGGTGGCGGGAAGACGGTTAGCGGGAGTCCCCGGGGAGCTGTTTTTT
TRBJ2-3,TRBD1,once,TRBV6-6,CASSYRQGRDTQYF,TGTGCCAGCAGTTACAGACAGGGGAGAGATACGCAGTATTTT
TRBJ2-7,TRBD2,.,TRBV7-2,CASSLGWREIEVHEQYF,TGTGCCAGCAGCTTAGGGTGGCGGGAGATCGAGGTTCACGAGCAGTACTTC
TRBJ2-5,.,.,TRBV4-1,CASSQERLAGAPFQETQYF,TGCGCCAGCAGCCAAGAAAGGTTGGCAGGGGCCCCCTTCCAAGAGACCCAGTACTTC
TRBJ1-3,TRBD1,once,TRBV6-1,CATTTTGHSGNTIYF,TGTGCCACCACTACGACAGGGCACTCGGGAAACACCATATATTTT
TRBJ2-7,.,.,TRBV27,CATRRQEAPNEQYF,TGTGCCACCAGACGGCAGGAAGCTCCTAACGAGCAGTACTTC
TRBJ2-1,.,.,TRBV9,CASSSPKGFSSYNEQFF,TGTGCCAGCAGCTCCCCCAAGGGGTTTAGCTCCTACAATGAGCAGTTCTTC
TRBJ2-7,.,.,TRBV6-5,CASSRDRPSVEQYF,TGTGCCAGCAGTCGAGACAGGCCGTCTGTGGAGCAGTACTTC
TRBJ2-7,TRBD2,.,TRBV28,CASSYADVAGPNFYEQYF,TGTGCCAGCAGTTATGCGGACGTAGCGGGACCCAATTTCTACGAGCAGTACTTC
TRBJ1-5,TRBD1,.,TRBV30,CAWSTGQGTNQPQHF,TGTGCCTGGAGCACGGGACAGGGAACCAATCAGCCCCAGCATTTT
TRBJ2-2,TRBD1,once,TRBV5-6,CASSIRQGRGTGELFF,TGTGCCAGCAGCATCCGACAGGGACGGGGCACCGGGGAGCTGTTTTTT
TRBJ1-1,TRBD1,.,TRBV6-5,CASRVRQGNTEAFF,TGTGCCAGCAGAGTAAGACAGGGGAACACTGAAGCTTTCTTT
TRBJ2-7,TRBD2,.,TRBV5-5,CASSAISGRVDEQYF,TGTGCCAGCAGCGCTATAAGCGGGAGGGTAGACGAGCAGTACTTC
TRBJ2-7,.,.,TRBV6-6,CASSYESYEQYF,TGTGCCAGCAGTTACGAGAGCTACGAGCAGTACTTC
TRBJ1-2,.,.,TRBV29-1,CSCHPANYGYTF,TGCAGCTGCCACCCGGCTAACTATGGCTACACCTTC
TRBJ1-2,TRBD1,.,TRBV2,CASNRDRGYGYGYTF,TGTGCCAGCAACCGGGACAGGGGGTATGGCTATGGCTACACCTTC
TRBJ2-2,TRBD2,.,TRBV4-2,CASSQGAGGPRGELFF,TGTGCCAGCAGCCAAGGAGCGGGAGGCCCTAGAGGGGAGCTGTTTTTT
TRBJ1-2,.,.,TRBV19,CASSIQGSYGYTF,TGTGCCAGTAGTATCCAGGGGTCCTATGGCTACACCTTC
TRBJ1-1,.,few,TRBV6-5,CASSYSGDLNTEAFF,TGTGCCAGCAGTTACTCTGGGGACTTGAACACTGAAGCTTTCTTT
TRBJ2-7,TRBD2,.,TRBV11-3,CASSLGAGGYEQYF,TGTGCCAGCAGCTTAGGAGCGGGAGGTTACGAGCAGTACTTC
TRBJ1-1,.,few,TRBV30,CAWSKGLYTEAFF,TGTGCCTGGAGTAAGGGACTGTACACTGAAGCTTTCTTT
TRBJ2-4,TRBD1,few,TRBV19,CASKDRAKNIQYF,TGTGCCAGTAAGGACAGGGCCAAAAACATTCAGTACTTC
TRBJ2-5,.,.,TRBV29-1,CSVPGSTRVETQYF,TGCAGCGTTCCAGGGTCAACCCGGGTGGAGACCCAGTACTTC
TRBJ2-7,TRBD1,.,TRBV4-1,CASSQGGIRDRDYEQYF,TGCGCCAGCAGCCAAGGGGGGATTCGGGACAGAGACTACGAGCAGTACTTC
TRBJ2-2,.,.,TRBV28,CASSLGQGYTGELFF,TGTGCCAGCAGTTTGGGGCAGGGTTACACCGGGGAGCTGTTTTTT
TRBJ1-4,.,.,TRBV2,CASRGLAWGEKLFF,TGTGCCAGCAGGGGGCTGGCCTGGGGTGAAAAACTGTTTTTT
TRBJ2-5,TRBD2,.,TRBV4-1,CASSQDGTSGHAKAETQYF,TGCGCCAGCAGCCAAGACGGCACTAGCGGACACGCCAAAGCGGAGACCCAGTACTTC
TRBJ1-6,.,.,TRBV13,CASSWTQQRANYSPLHF,TGTGCCAGCAGCTGGACCCAACAGAGGGCCAATTATTCACCCCTCCACTTT
TRBJ2-7,.,once,TRBV6-5,CASSYNRGGEQYF,TGTGCCAGCAGTTACAACAGGGGGGGCGAGCAGTACTTC
TRBJ1-2,.,.,TRBV10-1,CASSDDRFYGYTF,TGCGCCAGCAGTGATGACAGGTTTTATGGCTACACCTTC
TRBJ2-7,TRBD2,.,TRBV9,CASSVVGGNSRYEQYF,TGTGCCAGCAGCGTAGTGGGAGGGAACTCCCGCTACGAGCAGTACTTC
TRBJ1-5,.,.,TRBV19,CASSPGLPSNQPQHF,TGTGCCAGCTCGCCCGGACTTCCCAGCAATCAGCCCCAGCATTTT
TRBJ1-1,.,once,TRBV9,CASSFIPVGTRSNTEAFF,TGTGCCAGCAGCTTCATACCTGTAGGGACACGGTCGAACACTGAAGCTTTCTTT
TRBJ2-1,TRBD2,.,TRBV4-1,CASSQGGTSGRDNEQFF,TGCGCCAGCAGCCAAGGGGGGACTAGCGGGAGAGACAATGAGCAGTTCTTC
TRBJ2-3,.,.,TRBV7-9,CASSLAGSSSTDTQYF,TGTGCCAGCAGCTTAGCTGGCAGTTCTAGCACAGATACGCAGTATTTT
TRBJ1-1,.,.,TRBV18,CASSPLGYEAFF,TGTGCCAGCTCACCACTCGGGTATGAAGCTTTCTTT
TRBJ2-1,TRBD2,.,TRBV7-9,CASSLQSGLVFYNEQFF,TGTGCCAGCAGCTTGCAATCAGGACTAGTGTTCTACAATGAGCAGTTCTTC
TRBJ2-7,TRBD2,.,TRBV7-6,CASSQGRGLAGVREQYF,TGTGCCAGCAGCCAAGGCCGGGGACTAGCGGGAGTGAGGGAGCAGTACTTC
TRBJ2-2,.,.,TRBV4-1,CASSQEGGVGELFF,TGCGCCAGCAGCCAAGAAGGGGGGGTCGGGGAGCTGTTTTTT
TRBJ2-1,.,.,TRBV11-1,CASSPRTGGVYNEQFF,TGTGCCAGCAGCCCCCGGACAGGAGGGGTTTACAATGAGCAGTTCTTC
TRBJ1-1,.,.,TRBV27,CASSPLTGFNTEAFF,TGTGCCAGCAGTCCCCTGACAGGATTTAACACTGAAGCTTTCTTT
TRBJ1-1,.,.,TRBV2,CASSEAWGRATNTEAFF,TGTGCCAGCAGTGAAGCGTGGGGCAGGGCCACGAACACTGAAGCTTTCTTT
TRBJ2-3,.,few,TRBV2,CASSGPILLQASTDTQYF,TGTGCCAGCAGTGGACCCATTCTTCTGCAGGCTAGCACAGATACGCAGTATTTT
TRBJ2-5,TRBD2,.,TRBV9,CASSVSTSGGETQYF,TGTGCCAGCAGCGTTTCGACTAGCGGGGGGGAGACCCAGTACTTC
TRBJ2-1,.,.,TRBV7-2,CASSFPAGGTLYNEQFF,TGTGCCAGCAGCTTTCCCGCGGGCGGGACCCTTTACAATGAGCAGTTCTTC